This T cell receptor (beta chain) was identified in a study of T cell clonality in common variable immunodeficiency. This clone was counted at least ten times. What it binds is unknown. The observed sequence ends 3 residues before the CDR3 terminus, with the missing tail filled in from the germline J gene. Study outcomes and limitations: CVID patient heterogeneity limited repertoire-clinical complication correlations. Fewer TCRbeta clones were shared among CVID subjects than controls. Compared with healthy controls, CVID subjects showed increased TCRbeta clonality, mostly in about a third. Reportedly, TCR beta sequences from common variable immunodeficiency showed fewer deletions and N-nucleotide insertions.

This CDR3 spans 15 amino acids. V lost 0 bases and J lost 1, with 10 bases in between. Per germline, CDR1 SGHRS and CDR2 YFSETQ. Assay: immunoSEQ multiplex PCR; the TCRdb copy retains only in-frame clones and omits some. In total the sample includes approximately 34,000 clones, none of them seen once. Input material: peripheral blood mononuclear cells. The sequence was obtained from a person aged 18-69 years in good health. V is TRBV5-1 and J is TRBJ1-1, with D possibly matching TRBD1 (5 bases). The CDR3 here is CASSLVGQTNTEAFF. The CDR3 bases that were read are TGCGCCAGCAGCTTGGTCGGACAAACGAACACTGAA.